This is a list of T cell receptor beta chains from one sample in a study of CD8+ T cells in alopecia areata. Only in-frame clones appear in the TCRdb table, and some are missing; sequencing was by immunoSEQ multiplex PCR. The data contain about 300,000 clones, roughly 50% of them singletons. This specimen consisted of CD4+ T cells sorted from blood, obtained at week 24, from a patient treated with tofacitinib. These receptors originate from a human donor with alopecia areata. CDR3s include the opening cysteine and the closing phenylalanine or tryptophan. D genes are given only for firm matches. Size is omitted from some rows. Given values are once, few, many or a class for expanded clones.

TRBJ2-2	-	-	TRBV29-1	CSAAPRGASTGELFF	TGCAGCGCGGCCCCTCGGGGGGCCAGCACCGGGGAGCTGTTTTTT
TRBJ2-7	TRBD1	-	TRBV5-1	CASGQGSFYEQYF	TGCGCCAGCGGACAGGGTTCGTTCTACGAGCAGTACTTC
TRBJ2-1	-	-	TRBV5-8	CASSLGSSSYNEQFF	TGTGCCAGCAGCTTGGGGAGTTCCTCCTACAATGAGCAGTTCTTC
TRBJ2-7	-	-	TRBV30	CAFGQGTTWYF	-
TRBJ2-3	-	-	TRBV30	CAWTLGLSTDTQYF	TGTGCCTGGACCCTCGGACTGAGCACAGATACGCAGTATTTT
TRBJ2-6	-	-	TRBV14	CASSQVHSSSGANVLTF	TGTGCCAGCAGCCAAGTTCACTCCAGCTCTGGGGCCAACGTCCTGACTTTC
TRBJ2-5	TRBD2	-	TRBV29-1	CSVLAGGQETQYF	TGCAGCGTTCTAGCGGGGGGTCAAGAGACCCAGTACTTC
TRBJ2-3	-	-	TRBV7-2	CASSPGAWTDTQYF	TGTGCCAGCAGCCCCGGGGCATGGACAGATACGCAGTATTTT
TRBJ1-1	-	-	TRBV27	CASRFRSTAFF	TGTGCCAGCAGGTTCCGTAGCACTGCTTTCTTT
TRBJ2-2	-	few	TRBV29-1	CSVVIGPGELFF	TGCAGCGTTGTGATAGGGCCCGGGGAGCTGTTTTTT
TRBJ2-7	-	-	TRBV29-1	CSVARTDYEQYF	TGCAGCGTTGCCCGGACAGACTACGAGCAGTACTTC
TRBJ1-1	-	few	TRBV29-1	CSVEDPRRQKKAFF	TGCAGCGTTGAAGATCCGAGGAGACAGAAGAAAGCTTTCTTT
TRBJ1-2	TRBD1	-	TRBV30	CAWSETGVRYGYTF	TGTGCCTGGAGTGAGACAGGGGTTCGTTATGGCTACACCTTC
TRBJ2-7	-	-	TRBV29-1	CSVETDRDNIYEQYF	TGCAGCGTTGAAACCGACCGGGACAATATTTACGAGCAGTACTTC
TRBJ2-7	-	-	TRBV19	CASRGPGQSYEQYF	TGTGCCAGTAGGGGACCCGGACAGTCCTACGAGCAGTACTTC
TRBJ1-1	-	-	TRBV29-1	CSVVGHQQPSRGSEAFF	TGCAGCGTGGTGGGACATCAACAACCTTCCCGAGGGTCTGAAGCTTTCTTT
TRBJ1-2	-	-	TRBV2	CASSENRVNYGYTF	TGTGCCAGCAGTGAAAACAGGGTCAACTATGGCTACACCTTC
TRBJ2-3	TRBD2	-	TRBV5-6	CASSSGLAGFTDTQYF	TGTGCCAGCAGCTCTGGACTAGCGGGGTTCACAGATACGCAGTATTTT
TRBJ1-6	-	-	TRBV30	CAFTERYSPLHF	TGTGCCTTCACAGAGAGATATTCACCCCTCCACTTT